The T cell receptor beta chain under discussion was sequenced for a study of regulatory T cells in long-lasting Graves disease. Study in general: Graves' patients (newly diagnosed) had been on antithyroid drugs under 3 months.

Sample time point: newly diagnosed GD, antithyroid drugs for less than 3 months. There was RNA extracted from PBMCs, and the TCR library was made from it. Arm-PCR with iRepertoire HTBI primers amplified the CDR3 regions for these TCR beta libraries. MiXCR, applied by TCRdb to the multiplex PCR reads, yields one record per CDR3 protein. The table records fewer than 650,000 distinct CDR3 sequences, roughly 16% of them present only once. This clonotype has a count of ten or more. The CDR3 is 14 residues long. The V and J ends lost 2 bases and 2 bases, in that order; junction bases with no gene match: 2. Germline CDR1 reads MNHEY; CDR2 reads SMNVEV (reference sequence). Separately, the same data were catalogued under a study of T cells in Graves' hyperthyroidism and ophthalmopathy.

This TCR was recovered from a man between 18 and 35 years old with Graves disease. The rearrangement uses TRBV27 and TRBJ1-2, with 7 positions matching TRBD1. The sample consisted of peripheral blood mononuclear cells (PBMCs), taken at new diagnosis, from a patient treated with antithyroid drugs. The CDR3 reads CASSLRDRNYGYTF. The CDR3 DNA sequence: TGTGCCAGCAGTTTAAGGGACAGAAACTATGGCTACACCTTC.